This T cell receptor (beta chain) appears in the sequencing data of a study of CD8 T cells in Susac syndrome. After extraction with the RNeasy kit, 0.5 to 1 ug of the RNA was reverse transcribed using random hexamers. TCRdb ran MiXCR on the immunoSEQ multiplex PCR reads and lists one entry per CDR3 protein. The sample has some 450,000 distinct CDR3 sequences, around 85% seen once. The germline V gene has CDR1 LNHNV and CDR2 YYDKDF (reference sequence). Trimming left V 0 bases short and J 4 bases short, with 11 bases between. The length of the CDR3 is 15 residues. The chain couples TRBV15 to TRBJ2-3, with D tentatively TRBD1 or TRBD2 (6 bases each). The source material was CD8+ T cells from PBMCs. The sequence came from a human donor with multiple sclerosis. The CDR3 DNA reads TGTGCCACCAGCAGAGAGCGGGACATGGCAGATACGCAGTATTTT. Translated, it gives CATSRERDMADTQYF.